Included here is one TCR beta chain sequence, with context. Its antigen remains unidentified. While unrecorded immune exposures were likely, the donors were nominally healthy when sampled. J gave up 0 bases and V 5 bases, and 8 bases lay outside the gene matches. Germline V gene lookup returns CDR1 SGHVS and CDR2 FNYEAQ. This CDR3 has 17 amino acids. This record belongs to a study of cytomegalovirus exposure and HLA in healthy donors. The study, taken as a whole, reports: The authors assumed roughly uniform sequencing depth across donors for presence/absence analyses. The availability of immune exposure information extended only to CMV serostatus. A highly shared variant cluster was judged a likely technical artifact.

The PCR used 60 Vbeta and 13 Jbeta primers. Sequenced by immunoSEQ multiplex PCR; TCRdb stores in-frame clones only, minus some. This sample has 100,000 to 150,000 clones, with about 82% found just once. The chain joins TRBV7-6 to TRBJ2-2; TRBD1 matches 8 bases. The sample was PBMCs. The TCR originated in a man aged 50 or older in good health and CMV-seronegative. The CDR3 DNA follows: TGTGCCAGCAGCGGAGACCGGGACAGGACGAACACCGGGGAGCTGTTTTTT. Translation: CASSGDRDRTNTGELFF.